Below are 6 T cell receptor beta chains sequenced from a single sample in a study of cytomegalovirus exposure and HLA in healthy donors (dated by TCRdb to between 2016 and 2019). Library construction relied on the immunoSEQ multiplex PCR assay. For the multiplex PCR, a mixture combining 60 forward primers for TCR Vbeta segments and 13 reverse primers for TCR Jbeta segments was used. TCRdb re-hosts the immuneACCESS table, in-frame sequences only. Its copies lack some clones; in the studies checked, an unresolved V gene accounts for under half of them, and the cause for the rest is not known. The sample table lists 200,000 to 250,000 clones, roughly 89% of them with a count of one. The top ten constitute 0.95% to 1.1% of the sample. Sequencing was performed on PBMCs. The receptors stem from a woman aged 18-35 years in good health and CMV-seronegative.

The gene calls are TRBV2 and TRBJ2-5; D remains ambiguous. CDR3 length: 15 residues. Trimming stripped 1 base from V and 1 base from J, with 10 bases between. In germline, CDR1 is SNHLY, CDR2 FYNNEI. This CDR3 reads CASSEESLSQETQYF. CDR3 coding DNA: TGTGCCAGCAGTGAAGAATCCCTATCCCAAGAGACCCAGTACTTC. Drawing the rest from reference TRBV2 and TRBJ2-5, the complete variable domain is EPEVTQTPSHQVTQMGQEVILRCVPISNHLYFYWYRQILGQKVEFLVSFYNNEISEKSEIFDDQFSVERPDGSNFTLKIRSTKLEDSAMYFCASSEESLSQETQYFGPGTRLLVL.

V and J are TRBV5-6 and TRBJ2-3; D is undetermined. V lost 0 bases, J lost 0 bases, and 8 bases lay in between. The germline CDR1 and CDR2 sequences are SGHDT and YYEEEE. The CDR3 loop spans 15 amino acids. This chain's CDR3 is CASSLELESTDTQYF. In DNA form, the CDR3 reads TGTGCCAGCAGCTTGGAGCTCGAGAGCACAGATACGCAGTATTTT.

The chain is built from TRBV5-1 and TRBJ2-1; D might be TRBD2 (6 bases). This CDR3 has 13 amino acids. V was shortened by 4 bases and J by 6 bases, with 11 bases between the two germline ends. CDR1 and CDR2 from the germline V gene are SGHRS and YFSETQ. CDR3 DNA: TGCGCCAGCAGCGTAGGACTACTCAATGAGCAGTTCTTC. As protein: CASSVGLLNEQFF.

V gene TRBV9 combines with J gene TRBJ2-2, with 7 bases aligning to TRBD1. The CDR3 spans 15 residues. Germline CDR1 is SGDLS and CDR2 is YYNGEE. Unmatched junction bases numbered 10, after V lost 4 bases and J lost 7 bases. Here the CDR3 reads CASSTTGTVGGELFF. For the CDR3, the DNA is TGTGCCAGCAGCACCACCGGGACAGTGGGCGGGGAGCTGTTTTTT.

This rearrangement joins TRBV6-6 to TRBJ2-7; 12 nucleotides line up with TRBD1. CDR3 length: 14 residues. Looked up from germline, CDR1 is MNHNY and CDR2 is SVGAGI (reference sequence). The V segment lost 5 bases and the J segment 6 bases; nucleotides outside the gene matches: 5. CDR3 in DNA: TGTGCCAGCAGTACCCGGGACAGGGGGCTCGAGCAGTACTTC. Protein sequence: CASSTRDRGLEQYF.

This chain connects TRBV2 to TRBJ2-7; 7 bases agree with TRBD1. This CDR3 region has 14 residues. J was trimmed by 3 bases and V by 4 bases; bases with no gene match: 6. The germline V gene encodes CDR1 SNHLY and CDR2 FYNNEI. The CDR3 region has the DNA TGTGCCAGCAGTGTCCAGGGGGTGGGCTACGAGCAGTACTTC. Encoded protein: CASSVQGVGYEQYF.